This T cell receptor beta chain was identified in a study of patients and donors after allogeneic stem cell transplantation. This clonotype was recorded only once. Each CDR3 protein is one row after TCRdb ran MiXCR on the RT-PCR reads. The sample holds roughly 940,000 distinct CDR3 sequences, under 20% seen once. CDR3 length: 13 residues. V shed 4 bases and J shed 2 bases, with 7 bases lying between them. Per the germline V gene, CDR1 is SNHLY and CDR2 is FYNNEI. The genes are TRBV2 and TRBJ2-3, with D perhaps TRBD1 (6 bases). The sequence was collected from a human donor who was either an allogeneic HSCT recipient or a stem cell or donor lymphocyte infusion donor (not recorded which). It is not recorded whose cells these are; they may come from a transplant donor. Input material: blood, either unsorted or a sorted T cell fraction (not recorded which). The CDR3 reads CASSGTDTDTQYF. CDR3 in DNA: TGTGCCAGCAGTGGGACAGACACAGATACGCAGTATTTT.